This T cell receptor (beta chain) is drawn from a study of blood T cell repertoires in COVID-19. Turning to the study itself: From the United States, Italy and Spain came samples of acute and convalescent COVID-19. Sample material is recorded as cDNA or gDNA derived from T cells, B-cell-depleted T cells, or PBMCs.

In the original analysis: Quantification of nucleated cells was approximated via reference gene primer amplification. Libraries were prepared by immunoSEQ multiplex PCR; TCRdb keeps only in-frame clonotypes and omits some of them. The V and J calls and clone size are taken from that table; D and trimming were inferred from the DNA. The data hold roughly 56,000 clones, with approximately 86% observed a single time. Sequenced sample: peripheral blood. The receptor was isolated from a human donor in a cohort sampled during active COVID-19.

The CDR3 DNA is TGTGCCAGCAGCTCCCCTCTAAGGACAGGGGGCTCTGGAAACACCATATATTTT. It translates to CASSSPLRTGGSGNTIYF. The J gene is TRBJ1-3, the V gene TRBV7-9; 10 positions agree with TRBD1. This CDR3 has 18 residues. V lost 4 bases to trimming and J lost 0 bases; unmatched junction nucleotides: 9. The V gene's germline CDR1 is SEHNR and CDR2 FQNEAQ (reference sequence).